These T cell receptor beta chains were read from a single sample in a study of CD8+CD57+ T cells in acquired aplastic anemia. TCRdb recomputed calls from the reads with MiXCR, one row per CDR3 protein. Of 150,000 to 180,000 distinct CDR3 sequences listed, approximately 52% were seen once; the top ten hold over 9.5%. Sequencing used sorted CD4+, CD8+, or CD8+CD57+ T cells (not recorded which) from PBMCs. The receptors stem from a human donor with aplastic anemia. The CDR3 runs from the conserved cysteine through the conserved F or W.

len: 18; v_gene: TRBV7-8; CDR3aa: CASSLVGSRGAAEKTQYF
len: 14; v_gene: TRBV7-3; CDR3aa: CASSPQTGDHEQYF
len: 13; v_gene: TRBV7-9; CDR3aa: CASSLTADNEQFF
len: 13; v_gene: TRBV5-6; CDR3aa: CASSPGRGNGYTF
len: 14; v_gene: TRBV19; CDR3aa: CASRTGANTGELFF
len: 15; v_gene: TRBV28; CDR3aa: CASSLRGDGGNTIYF
len: 14; v_gene: TRBV7-8; CDR3aa: CASSLNRAGEKLFF
len: 14; v_gene: TRBV27; CDR3aa: CASFGGSSSYEQYF
len: 13; v_gene: TRBV29-1; CDR3aa: CSVATGVNEKLFF
len: 11; v_gene: TRBV10-3; CDR3aa: CAIGGQGGYTF
len: 15; v_gene: TRBV4-2; CDR3aa: CASSQDMDWTYGYTF
len: 16; v_gene: TRBV29-1; CDR3aa: CSVDRVGPMSTDTQYF
len: 16; v_gene: TRBV20-1; CDR3aa: CSARLDSELGYNEQFF
len: 14; v_gene: TRBV2; CDR3aa: CASSETGGNYGYTF
len: 13; v_gene: TRBV29-1; CDR3aa: CSVEGQASYGYTF
len: 17; v_gene: TRBV4-2; CDR3aa: CASSQDIHVDSNQPQHF
len: 8; v_gene: TRBV24-1; CDR3aa: CATYEQYF
len: 14; v_gene: TRBV19; CDR3aa: CASSMARTNYGYTF
len: 14; v_gene: TRBV10-3; CDR3aa: CAIMTSGGSYEQYF
len: 12; v_gene: TRBV9; CDR3aa: CASSPGAYGYTF
len: 14; v_gene: TRBV7-9; CDR3aa: CASSRRDRGYEQYF
len: 12; v_gene: TRBV19; CDR3aa: CASRQAGETQYF
len: 16; v_gene: TRBV19; CDR3aa: CASRTPGGASTDTQYF
len: 13; v_gene: TRBV7-9; CDR3aa: CASSLPWEYGYTF
len: 16; v_gene: TRBV2; CDR3aa: CASSHEDRVTNYGYTF
len: 13; v_gene: TRBV12-5; CDR3aa: CASGWDTGGLAFF